The next 13 T cell receptor beta chains were all read from a single sample in a study of Graves' ophthalmopathy and Graves' hyperthyroidism. RNA transcripts served as template for amplifying TCR beta CDR3 sequences. First-round RT-PCR with HTBI primers preceded a second-round multiplex PCR. TCRdb recomputed calls from the multiplex PCR reads with MiXCR, one row per CDR3 protein. The table shows 300,000 or so distinct CDR3 sequences, with roughly a sixth occurring only once. Material: peripheral blood. These receptors all come from an adult man with Graves' ophthalmopathy.

The chain is built from TRBV6-2 or TRBV6-3 and TRBJ2-7, with 9 bases fitting TRBD1. CDR3 length: 15 residues. Per germline, CDR1 MNHEY and CDR2 SVGEGT. J lost 3 bases, V lost 4 bases, and 7 bases had no gene match. CDR3 amino acids: CASSFGQGTIYEQYF. The CDR3 DNA follows: TGTGCCAGCAGTTTCGGACAGGGGACTATCTACGAGCAGTACTTC.

At least ten counts were recorded for this clonotype. The chain employs TRBV12-3 or TRBV12-4 and TRBJ2-2, with TRBD1 identical over 7 bases. This CDR3 is 19 amino acids long. Losses at the gene ends were 3 bases for V and 1 base for J; bases not matched to a gene: 14. In nucleotides, the CDR3 is TGTGCCAGCAGTTTTTCTGGGACAGTTCCTCTATTGAACACCGGGGAGCTGTTTTTT. This translates into CASSFSGTVPLLNTGELFF.

To note about this clonotype: Given a much more abundant clone one base away, this may be a read error. This sequence joins TRBV2 and TRBJ1-6; D is undetermined. The CDR3 is 12 residues long. CDR1 and CDR2 (germline): SNHLY, FYNNEI. CDR3 sequence: CVSSQTGSPLHF. The CDR3 DNA reads TGTGTCAGCAGCCAGACGGGTTCACCCCTCCACTTT.

The chain is built from TRBV12-3 or TRBV12-4 and TRBJ1-1; D uncertain. CDR3 length: 14 amino acids. V was shortened by 6 bases and J by 0 bases, with 11 bases between the two germline ends. CDR3 nucleotide sequence: TGTGCCAGCAGACCCACCACCATGAACACTGAAGCTTTCTTT. Translating gives CASRPTTMNTEAFF.

The chain combines TRBV19 with TRBJ2-2, with unresolved D. From germline, CDR1 is LNHDA and CDR2 SQIVND (reference sequence). The CDR3 has 14 residues. Trimming took off 7 bases at V and 5 bases at J, with 14 bases between the two ends. The CDR3 DNA reads as TGTGCCAGTACGTCTCTTGACCGGACCGGGGAGCTGTTTTTT. This codes for CASTSLDRTGELFF.

The chain recombines TRBV19 with TRBJ1-1; perhaps TRBD1 as D (5 bases). The CDR3 has 15 amino acids. V gave up 6 bases and J gave up 0 bases, with 14 bases separating them. The germline gives CDR1 LNHDA, CDR2 SQIVND (reference sequence). Here the CDR3 DNA reads TGTGCCAGTAGAAAAGACAGCCCCATGAACACTGAAGCTTTCTTT. Amino acids: CASRKDSPMNTEAFF. Full variable domain (outside the CDR3, taken from reference TRBV19 and TRBJ1-1): DGGITQSPKYLFRKEGQNVTLSCEQNLNHDAMYWYRQDPGQGLRLIYYSQIVNDFQKGDIAEGYSVSREKKESFPLTVTSAQKNPTAFYLCASRKDSPMNTEAFFGQGTRLTVV.

This clonotype came up many times. The V call is TRBV12-3 or TRBV12-4, the J call TRBJ1-2; 12 bases align to TRBD1. This CDR3 is 14 amino acids long. The V and J ends lost 6 bases and 2 bases, in that order; junction bases with no gene match: 1. The CDR3 DNA follows: TGTGCCAGCAGCGGGACAGGGGGCAACTATGGCTACACCTTC. Amino acid sequence: CASSGTGGNYGYTF.

In this sample, this clonotype turned up many times. The V and J genes are TRBV6-5 and TRBJ1-2; D remains unclear. The V end was cut by 2 bases, the J end by 6 bases, with 10 bases between. Germline V gene lookup returns CDR1 MNHEY and CDR2 SVGAGI. The CDR3 has 13 amino acids. The CDR3 DNA reads as TGTGCCAGCAGTTACGGTTGGACGGATGGCTACACCTTC. Translated: CASSYGWTDGYTF.

The chain has TRBV18 and TRBJ2-2, with D perhaps TRBD2 (5 bases). The CDR3 length is 16 residues. Germline loops: CDR1 KGHSH, CDR2 LQKENI. V was pared by 3 bases and J by 0 bases, with 11 bases between. The CDR3 DNA follows: TGTGCCAGCTCACCTAGAGAACTAGCGAACACCGGGGAGCTGTTTTTT. This encodes CASSPRELANTGELFF.

This clonotype was counted at least ten times. The chain joins TRBV6-1 to TRBJ2-1; 8 positions agree with TRBD1. Germline assignment: CDR1 MNHNS and CDR2 SASEGT. Trimming took 6 bases from V and 6 from J; bases not matched to a gene: 4. CDR3 size: 13 residues. The CDR3 spells CASRDRVGNEQFF. The CDR3 DNA sequence: TGTGCCAGCAGGGACAGGGTTGGCAATGAGCAGTTCTTC.

This clonotype was observed at least ten times. The J gene is TRBJ2-7, the V gene TRBV5-6; 8 positions agree with TRBD1. CDR1 and CDR2 (germline): SGHDT, YYEEEE. This CDR3 contains 15 residues. The junction had 6 bases not matched to a gene; V was cut back by 0 bases and J by 4 bases. The CDR3 coding sequence is TGTGCCAGCAGCTTGGTCGGCAGGGGGCGATACGAGCAGTACTTC. Its protein is CASSLVGRGRYEQYF. The complete variable domain, with remaining parts taken from reference TRBV5-6 and TRBJ2-7, reads DAGVTQSPTHLIKTRGQQVTLRCSPKSGHDTVSWYQQALGQGPQFIFQYYEEEERQRGNFPDRFSGHQFPNYSSELNVNALLLGDSALYLCASSLVGRGRYEQYFGPGTRLTVT.

V usage is TRBV2 and J usage is TRBJ1-2; D perhaps matches TRBD1 (6 bases). CDR3 length equals 13 residues. CDR1 and CDR2 (germline): SNHLY, FYNNEI. The CDR3 protein is CGTRGGLNYGYTF. The CDR3, as DNA: TGTGGCACAAGAGGGGGGCTCAACTATGGCTACACCTTC.

This clonotype was picked up many times. This sequence joins TRBV24-1 and TRBJ1-5; 7 nucleotides line up with TRBD1. CDR1 is KGHDR and CDR2 is SFDVKD in the germline V gene. V shed 10 bases, J shed 4 bases, and the junction held 6 bases outside the gene matches. CDR3 length equals 13 residues. CDR3 protein: CATGTGANQPQHF. In DNA, the CDR3 is TGTGCCACGGGAACAGGGGCGAATCAGCCCCAGCATTTT.